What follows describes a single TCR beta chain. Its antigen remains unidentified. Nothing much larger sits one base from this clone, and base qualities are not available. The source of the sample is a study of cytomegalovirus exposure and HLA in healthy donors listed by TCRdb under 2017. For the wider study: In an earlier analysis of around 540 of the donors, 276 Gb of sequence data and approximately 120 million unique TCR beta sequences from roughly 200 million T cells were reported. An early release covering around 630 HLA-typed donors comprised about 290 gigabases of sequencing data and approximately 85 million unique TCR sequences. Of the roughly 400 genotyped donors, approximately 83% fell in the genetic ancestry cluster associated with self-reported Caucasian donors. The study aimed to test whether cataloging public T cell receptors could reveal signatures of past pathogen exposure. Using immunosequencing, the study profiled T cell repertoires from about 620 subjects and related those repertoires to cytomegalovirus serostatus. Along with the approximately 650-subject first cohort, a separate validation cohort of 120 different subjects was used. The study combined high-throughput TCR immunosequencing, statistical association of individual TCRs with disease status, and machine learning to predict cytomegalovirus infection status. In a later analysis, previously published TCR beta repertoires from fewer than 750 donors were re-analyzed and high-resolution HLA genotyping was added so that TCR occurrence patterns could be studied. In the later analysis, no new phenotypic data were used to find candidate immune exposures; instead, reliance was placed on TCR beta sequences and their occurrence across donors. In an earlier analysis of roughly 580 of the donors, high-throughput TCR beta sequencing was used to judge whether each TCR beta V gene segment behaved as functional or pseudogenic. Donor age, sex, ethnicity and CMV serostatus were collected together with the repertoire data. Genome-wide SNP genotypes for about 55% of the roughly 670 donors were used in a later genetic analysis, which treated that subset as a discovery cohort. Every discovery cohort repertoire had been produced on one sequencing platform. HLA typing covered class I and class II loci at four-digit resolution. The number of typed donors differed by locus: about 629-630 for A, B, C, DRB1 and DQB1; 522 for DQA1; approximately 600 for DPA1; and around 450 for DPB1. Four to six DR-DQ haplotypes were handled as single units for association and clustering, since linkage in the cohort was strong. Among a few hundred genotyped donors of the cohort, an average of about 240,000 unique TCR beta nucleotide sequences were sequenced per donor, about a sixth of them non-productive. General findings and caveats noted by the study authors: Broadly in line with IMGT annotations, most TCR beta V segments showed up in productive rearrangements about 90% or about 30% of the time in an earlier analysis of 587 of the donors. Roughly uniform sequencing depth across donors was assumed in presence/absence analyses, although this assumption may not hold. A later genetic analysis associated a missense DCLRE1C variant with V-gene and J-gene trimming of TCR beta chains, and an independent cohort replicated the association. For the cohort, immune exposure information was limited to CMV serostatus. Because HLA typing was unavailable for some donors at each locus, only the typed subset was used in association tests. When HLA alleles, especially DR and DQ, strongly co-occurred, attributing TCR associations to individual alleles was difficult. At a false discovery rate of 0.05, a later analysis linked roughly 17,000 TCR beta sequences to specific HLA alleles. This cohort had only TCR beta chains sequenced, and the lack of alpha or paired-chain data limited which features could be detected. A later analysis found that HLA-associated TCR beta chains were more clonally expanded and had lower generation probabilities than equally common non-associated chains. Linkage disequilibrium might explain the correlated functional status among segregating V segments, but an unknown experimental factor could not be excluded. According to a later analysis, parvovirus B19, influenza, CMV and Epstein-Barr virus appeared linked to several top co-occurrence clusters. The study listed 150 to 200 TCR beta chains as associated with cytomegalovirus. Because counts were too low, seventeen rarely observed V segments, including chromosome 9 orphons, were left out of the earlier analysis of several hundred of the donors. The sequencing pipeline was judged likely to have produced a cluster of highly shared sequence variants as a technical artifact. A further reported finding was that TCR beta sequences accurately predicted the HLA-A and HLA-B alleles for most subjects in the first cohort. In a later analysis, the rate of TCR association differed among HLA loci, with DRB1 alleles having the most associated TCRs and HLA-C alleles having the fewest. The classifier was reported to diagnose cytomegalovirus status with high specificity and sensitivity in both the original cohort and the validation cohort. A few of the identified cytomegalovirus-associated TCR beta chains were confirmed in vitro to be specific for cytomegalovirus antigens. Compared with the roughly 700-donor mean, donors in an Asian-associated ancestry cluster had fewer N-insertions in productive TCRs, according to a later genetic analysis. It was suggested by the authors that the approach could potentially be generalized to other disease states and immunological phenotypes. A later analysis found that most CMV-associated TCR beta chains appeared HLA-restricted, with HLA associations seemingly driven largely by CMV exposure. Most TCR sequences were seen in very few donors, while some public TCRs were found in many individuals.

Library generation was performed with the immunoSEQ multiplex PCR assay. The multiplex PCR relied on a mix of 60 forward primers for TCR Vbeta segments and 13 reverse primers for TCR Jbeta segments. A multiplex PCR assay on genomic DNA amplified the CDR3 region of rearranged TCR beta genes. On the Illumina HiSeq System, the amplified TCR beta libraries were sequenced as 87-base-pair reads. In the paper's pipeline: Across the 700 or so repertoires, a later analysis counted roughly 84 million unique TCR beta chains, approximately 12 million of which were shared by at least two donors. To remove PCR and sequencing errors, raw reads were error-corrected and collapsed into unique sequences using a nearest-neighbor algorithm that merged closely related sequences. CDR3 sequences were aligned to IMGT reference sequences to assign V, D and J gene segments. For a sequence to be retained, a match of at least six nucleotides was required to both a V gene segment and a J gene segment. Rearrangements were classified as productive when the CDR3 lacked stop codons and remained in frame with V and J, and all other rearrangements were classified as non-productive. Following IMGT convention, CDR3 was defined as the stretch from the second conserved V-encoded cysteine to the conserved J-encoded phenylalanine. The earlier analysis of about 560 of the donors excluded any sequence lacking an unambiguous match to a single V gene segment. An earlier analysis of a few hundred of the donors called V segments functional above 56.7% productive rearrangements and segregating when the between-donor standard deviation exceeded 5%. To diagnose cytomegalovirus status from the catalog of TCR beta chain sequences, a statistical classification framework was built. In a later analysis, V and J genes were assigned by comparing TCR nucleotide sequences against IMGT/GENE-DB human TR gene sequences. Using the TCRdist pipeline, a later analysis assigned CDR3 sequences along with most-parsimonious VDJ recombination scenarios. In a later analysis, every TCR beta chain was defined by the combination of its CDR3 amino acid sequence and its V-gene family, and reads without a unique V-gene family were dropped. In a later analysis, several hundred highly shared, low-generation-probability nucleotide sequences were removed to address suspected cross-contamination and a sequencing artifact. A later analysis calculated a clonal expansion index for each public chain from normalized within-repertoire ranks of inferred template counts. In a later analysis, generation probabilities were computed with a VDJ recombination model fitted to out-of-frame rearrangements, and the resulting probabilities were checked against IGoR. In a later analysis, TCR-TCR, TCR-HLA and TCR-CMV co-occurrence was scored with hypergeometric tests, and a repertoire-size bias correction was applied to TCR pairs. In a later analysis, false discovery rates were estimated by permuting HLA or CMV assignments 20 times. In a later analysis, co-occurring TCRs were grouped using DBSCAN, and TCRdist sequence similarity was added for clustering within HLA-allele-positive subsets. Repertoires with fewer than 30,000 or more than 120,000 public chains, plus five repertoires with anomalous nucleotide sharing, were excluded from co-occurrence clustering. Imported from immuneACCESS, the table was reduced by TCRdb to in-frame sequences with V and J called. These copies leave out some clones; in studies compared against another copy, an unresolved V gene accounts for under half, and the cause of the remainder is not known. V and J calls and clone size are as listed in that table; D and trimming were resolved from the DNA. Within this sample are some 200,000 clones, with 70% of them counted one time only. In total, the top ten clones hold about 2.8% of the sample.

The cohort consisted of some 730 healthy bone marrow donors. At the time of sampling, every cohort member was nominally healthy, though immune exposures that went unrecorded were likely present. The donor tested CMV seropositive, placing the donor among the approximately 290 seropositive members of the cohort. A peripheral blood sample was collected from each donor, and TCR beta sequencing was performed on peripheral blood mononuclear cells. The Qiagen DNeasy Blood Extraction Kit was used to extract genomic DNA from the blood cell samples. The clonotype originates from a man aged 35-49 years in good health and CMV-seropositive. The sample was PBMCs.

The nucleotide sequence reads TGTGCCATCAGGGGATTGGACAGTAAAGAGTTCTTC. Its protein is CAIRGLDSKEFF. The rearrangement joined TRBV10-3 to TRBJ2-1, and TRBD1 may be the D gene, going by 6 matching bases. Measured from the cysteine to the phenylalanine, the CDR3 is 12 residues long. Solely the CDR3 DNA is kept, with 36 bases framed from the first base. V is reduced by 6 bases and J by 14 bases, leaving a spacing of 17 bases between them. CDR1 is given as ENHRY and CDR2 as SYGVKD, both from the germline V gene.